Listed here are 32 T cell receptor beta chains from one sample, sequenced in a study of cytomegalovirus exposure and HLA in healthy donors. The study ran its PCR with 60 Vbeta and 13 Jbeta primers. Clones were sequenced by immunoSEQ multiplex PCR, and TCRdb holds only the in-frame ones, with some missing. The sample includes about 190,000 clones, roughly 80% of them seen just once. Specimen: PBMCs. These receptor sequences come from a woman aged 18-29 years in good health and CMV-seronegative.

The table lists this clone with a count of one. The rearrangement links TRBV12-5 to TRBJ2-2; 12 bases are shared with TRBD2. Looked up from germline, CDR1 is LGHNT and CDR2 is FRNRAP. The CDR3 covers 17 residues. The V gene end was trimmed by 6 bases and the J gene end by 2 bases; junction bases not matched to a gene: 7. CDR3 protein: CASGSGLAGLNTGELFF. CDR3 nucleotide sequence: TGTGCTAGTGGCTCGGGACTAGCGGGCCTAAACACCGGGGAGCTGTTTTTT.

The V gene is TRBV7-2, the J gene TRBJ2-1, with 13 bases lining up with TRBD2. This CDR3 spans 17 amino acids. Germline V gene lookup returns CDR1 SGHTA and CDR2 FQGNSA. The V gene end was trimmed by 5 bases and the J gene end by 2 bases; junction bases not matched to a gene: 6. The CDR3 loop reads CASSTRLAGGPYNEQFF. The CDR3 DNA sequence: TGTGCCAGCAGCACACGACTAGCGGGAGGACCCTACAATGAGCAGTTCTTC.

This clone occurred once. The J gene is TRBJ2-2, the V gene TRBV13, with 7 bases identical to TRBD2. Unmatched junction bases numbered 17, after V lost 7 bases and J lost 6 bases. The length of the CDR3 is 17 residues. CDR1 and CDR2 from the germline V gene are PRHDT and FYEKMQ (reference sequence). The CDR3 bases are TGTGCCAGCATGTTGGCTCGCGGGAGCAGGGTGGCCGGGGAGCTGTTTTTT. This translates into CASMLARGSRVAGELFF.

This clone was counted only a few times. The rearrangement links TRBV5-1 to TRBJ1-6; a weak D match, TRBD1 (5 bases). Between the trimmed V and J ends, which lost 0 bases and 4 bases, there was a span of 17 bases. CDR3 length: 18 amino acids. The V gene's germline CDR1 is SGHRS and CDR2 YFSETQ. CDR3 DNA sequence: TGCGCCAGCAGCTTGGGCTTCGGGGGAGGTACTTATAATTCACCCCTCCACTTT. This gives the protein CASSLGFGGGTYNSPLHF.

The chain joins TRBV21-1 to TRBJ2-7; TRBD1, as called in the table, went unchecked against the DNA. TRBV21-1 is a listed pseudogene. CDR3 size: 12 residues. CDR3 region: CASSKEDRTQYV. DNA for the CDR3: TGTGCCAGCAGCAAAGAGGACAGGACCCAGTACGTC.

The rearrangement uses TRBV6-1 and TRBJ1-2; D gene uncertain. With 1 base removed from V and 3 bases from J, the gap between germline ends came to 9 bases. The CDR3 sequence is 14 residues long. CDR1 is MNHNS and CDR2 is SASEGT in the germline V gene. CDR3: CASSEGRRDYGYTF. The CDR3, as DNA: TGTGCCAGCAGTGAAGGCAGACGGGACTATGGCTACACCTTC.

The chain is built from TRBV5-6 and TRBJ2-7; D may be TRBD1 (7 bases). CDR1 is SGHDT, CDR2 YYEEEE, per germline. V lost 4 bases, J lost 3 bases, and 17 bases lay in between. The CDR3 consists of 15 residues. Here the CDR3 DNA reads TGTGCCAGCAGCGCGGCGCCAGGGGGAGGCTACGAGCAGTACGTC. Translated: CASSAAPGGGYEQYV.

This clone was counted between two and nine times. The chain carries TRBV6-5 and TRBJ1-2, with a weak D call TRBD1 (6 bases). This CDR3 region has 14 residues. Germline CDR1 is MNHEY and CDR2 is SVGAGI. The V end was cut by 7 bases, the J end by 8 bases, with 20 bases between. CDR3 DNA sequence: TGTGCCAGCAATAGACAGGACAATATTGAGGGCTACACCTTC. Protein: CASNRQDNIEGYTF.

The genes are TRBV6-1 and TRBJ1-3; no firm D call. V was clipped by 3 bases and J by 7 bases, with 10 bases between them. This CDR3 comprises 13 residues. The germline gives CDR1 MNHNS, CDR2 SASEGT. The CDR3 sequence: CASSDRLRNTIYF. The DNA of the CDR3 is TGTGCCAGCAGTGACAGGCTAAGGAACACCATATATTTT.

This chain connects TRBV19 to TRBJ2-3; 10 bases agree with TRBD2. Trimming at V came to 8 bases and at J to 6 bases, leaving 14 bases not matched to a gene. The CDR3 extends over 16 amino acids. Germline loops: CDR1 LNHDA, CDR2 SQIVND (reference sequence). The CDR3 DNA follows: TGTGCCAGTTCCCTACGAGCGGGAGGGCCCTCGGATACGCAGTATTTT. This sequence encodes CASSLRAGGPSDTQYF.

The chain joins TRBV2 to TRBJ2-5; TRBD1 aligns across 9 bases. Germline loops: CDR1 SNHLY, CDR2 FYNNEI. There are 17 residues in the CDR3. V lost 8 bases and J lost 5; bases outside the gene matches: 18. The CDR3 is CASGTVRQGEVEETQYF. The CDR3 coding sequence is TGTGCCAGCGGGACTGTACGACAGGGGGAGGTCGAGGAGACCCAGTACTTC.

The chain employs TRBV29-1 and TRBJ2-5; 9 positions match TRBD2. Trimming cost V 3 bases and J 1 base; bases outside gene matches: 3. This CDR3 contains 14 residues. Germline-derived CDR1 and CDR2 are SQVTM and ANQGSEA. The CDR3 is CSVDSGRIQETQYF. The DNA for the CDR3 is TGCAGCGTTGATAGCGGGAGAATCCAAGAGACCCAGTACTTC.

V is TRBV5-4 and J is TRBJ2-7, with 7 bases lining up with TRBD1. The CDR3 spans 13 residues. Germline CDR1 SGHNT, CDR2 YYREEE (reference sequence). J was trimmed by 6 bases and V by 4 bases; bases with no gene match: 7. The CDR3 sequence: CASSLTGSGEQYF. CDR3 bases: TGTGCCAGCAGCCTGACAGGGTCGGGCGAGCAGTACTTC.

This sequence joins TRBV29-1 and TRBJ2-3; D unresolved. CDR1 SQVTM and CDR2 ANQGSEA come from the germline V gene. The V end lost 6 bases, the J end lost 1 base, and 8 bases lay between the germline ends. The CDR3 is 12 residues long. The CDR3 DNA follows: TGCAGCGTGGAGAAGGGCACAGATACGCAGTATTTT. Its protein product is CSVEKGTDTQYF.

The V gene is TRBV5-6, the J gene TRBJ2-1; TRBD1 is a possible D gene (6 bases). The V and J ends lost 4 bases and 6 bases respectively, with 17 bases between them. The length of the CDR3 is 15 residues. Germline-derived CDR1 and CDR2 are SGHDT and YYEEEE. CDR3 sequence: CASSPDSYPLNEQFF. In DNA, the CDR3 is TGTGCCAGCAGCCCGGACAGCTACCCCCTCAATGAGCAGTTCTTC.

This sequence joins TRBV21-1 and TRBJ1-1; the table names TRBD1, a call not compared with the DNA. TRBV21-1 is shown as a pseudogene. The CDR3 is made up of 18 amino acids. CDR3 sequence (DNA): TGTGCCAGCAGCAAAGTTGCAAAGGGGCGGACGATGAACACTGAAGCTTTCTTT. Translating gives CASSKVAKGRTMNTEAFF.

In this sample, this clone turned up a few times. J is TRBJ2-3 and V is TRBV5-5; perhaps TRBD2 as D (5 bases). V lost 0 bases and J 2 bases, leaving 16 bases between the germline ends. Per germline, CDR1 SGHKS and CDR2 YYEKEE (reference sequence). The CDR3 covers 17 residues. The CDR3 spells CASSLAVSLAHTDTQYF. The CDR3 nucleotides read TGTGCCAGCAGCTTGGCGGTAAGCCTAGCCCACACAGATACGCAGTATTTT.

V is TRBV7-8 and J is TRBJ2-7; D uncertain. This CDR3 contains 12 residues. Trimming removed 6 bases from V and 3 bases from J, with 9 bases in between. Germline CDR1 reads SGHVS; CDR2 reads FQNEAQ. The CDR3: CASRLLGYEQYF. CDR3 DNA: TGTGCCAGCAGACTCCTTGGCTACGAGCAGTACTTC.

V gene TRBV28 combines with J gene TRBJ2-7; 15 bases are a match to TRBD2. The CDR3 length is 16 residues. From germline, CDR1 is MDHEN and CDR2 SYDVKM. With V trimmed by 4 bases and J by 6 bases, 7 bases remained unmatched. The CDR3 spells CASSSGLAGGWLEQYV. The CDR3 nucleotides are TGTGCCAGCAGTTCCGGACTAGCGGGAGGGTGGCTCGAGCAGTACGTC.

This clone was detected only once. The V gene is TRBV29-1, the J gene TRBJ2-2; 13 bases agree with TRBD2. The CDR3 length is 15 residues. Germline lookup yields CDR1 SQVTM and CDR2 ANQGSEA. V lost 5 bases, J lost 7 bases, and 7 bases stayed unmatched. The DNA of the CDR3 is TGCAGCGTTCAACTAGCGGGAGGGGAAGGCGGGGAGCTGTTTTTT. This gives the protein CSVQLAGGEGGELFF.

The rearrangement uses TRBV6-5 and TRBJ2-2, with D perhaps TRBD2 (6 bases). CDR3 length equals 13 residues. Between the trimmed V and J ends, which lost 6 bases and 6 bases, there was a span of 11 bases. Germline assignment: CDR1 MNHEY and CDR2 SVGAGI. The CDR3 bases are TGTGCCAGCAGGCCTAGCGATTCCGGGGAGCTGTTTTTT. Protein: CASRPSDSGELFF.

This chain links TRBV11-3 with TRBJ2-5; D is possibly TRBD2 (7 bases). Germline CDR1 reads SGHNT; CDR2 reads YENEEA. Between the trimmed V and J ends, which lost 2 bases and 1 base, there was a span of 14 bases. The CDR3 contains 16 residues. The CDR3 sequence is CASSLWGGGGQETQYF. In DNA form, the CDR3 reads TGTGCCAGCAGCTTATGGGGGGGCGGGGGCCAAGAGACCCAGTACTTC.

This sequence joins TRBV6-5 and TRBJ1-1; D not certain. There are 15 residues in the CDR3. Germline values: CDR1 MNHEY, CDR2 SVGAGI. Trimming cost V 7 bases and J 7 bases, with 22 bases left between them. The CDR3 DNA is TGTGCCAGCATCAAGCCCCGGGTTGGTATATTTGAAGCTTTCTTT. Translation gives CASIKPRVGIFEAFF.

Concerning this clone itself: One end of the junction varies from germline; a read error may be responsible. This chain uses TRBV7-9 with TRBJ1-1, with 7 bases matching TRBD1. This CDR3 comprises 15 residues. CDR1 and CDR2 (germline): SEHNR, FQNEAQ (reference sequence). In DNA form, the CDR3 reads TGTTCCAGCAGCTTAGCGCCAGGGGGGATGGCTGAAGCTTTCTTT. Translation gives CSSSLAPGGMAEAFF.

The chain uses TRBV28 and TRBJ1-2; possibly TRBD1 for D (5 bases). Trimming pared 1 base from V and 8 bases from J, leaving 11 bases between. This CDR3 is 13 amino acids long. CDR1 is MDHEN, CDR2 SYDVKM, per germline. The CDR3 coding sequence is TGTGCCAGCAGTTTATTAGGGGTCGGAGGCTACACCTTC. As protein: CASSLLGVGGYTF.

The V gene is TRBV30, the J gene TRBJ1-2; 7 bases are shared with TRBD1. Germline V CDR1 and CDR2: GTSNPN, SVGIG (reference sequence). This CDR3 spans 13 amino acids. V gave up 5 bases and J gave up 3 bases; unmatched junction bases: 6. CDR3 sequence reads: CAWEGGRYYGYTF. The DNA of the CDR3 is TGTGCCTGGGAAGGGGGCCGGTACTATGGCTACACCTTC.

The rearrangement links TRBV28 to TRBJ2-7; 7 bases line up with TRBD2. There are 14 residues in the CDR3. CDR1 MDHEN and CDR2 SYDVKM come from the germline V gene. V dropped 7 bases and J dropped 3; count of bases not matched to a gene: 9. CDR3 bases: TGTGCCAGCACCCCCGGGACTATCCTCTACGAGCAGTACTTC. Its translation: CASTPGTILYEQYF.

Only a few counts were recorded for this clone. CDR3 sequence: CASRARLAGESKQYF. For the CDR3, the DNA is TGTGCCAGCAGAGCTAGACTAGCGGGAGAATCCAAGCAGTACTTC. This chain uses TRBV2 with TRBJ2-7; 12 bases line up with TRBD2. Looked up from germline, CDR1 is SNHLY and CDR2 is FYNNEI. V lost 6 bases to trimming and J lost 8 bases; unmatched junction nucleotides: 11. The CDR3 sequence is 15 residues long.

The rearrangement joins TRBV28 to TRBJ1-1; a possible D gene is TRBD1 (6 bases). This CDR3 spans 13 amino acids. V was cut by 6 bases and J by 1 base, with 9 bases left in between. Germline CDR1 is MDHEN and CDR2 is SYDVKM. The CDR3 reads CASRRQENTEAFF. The DNA for the CDR3 is TGTGCCAGCAGGCGACAGGAGAACACTGAAGCTTTCTTT.

The chain couples TRBV5-1 to TRBJ1-6; 10 positions match TRBD1. CDR1 and CDR2 from the germline V gene are SGHRS and YFSETQ. The CDR3 length is 15 residues. With 0 bases clipped from V and 7 bases from J, the junction kept 1 base outside the gene matches. DNA of the CDR3: TGCGCCAGCAGCTTGGGGGACAGGGGAAATTCACCCCTCCACTTT. It codes for CASSLGDRGNSPLHF.

V usage is TRBV28 and J usage is TRBJ1-1, with TRBD1 matching over 7 bases. V shed 7 bases, J shed 2 bases, and the junction held 10 bases outside the gene matches. The CDR3 spans 15 residues. From germline, CDR1 is MDHEN and CDR2 SYDVKM. The CDR3 DNA is TGTGCCAGCACCTCACTCCAGGGGGACAACACTGAAGCTTTCTTT. Its protein product is CASTSLQGDNTEAFF.

This clone is a singleton in its sample. At one end the junction does not follow the germline gene, possibly because of a read error. The CDR3 loop is CSSSASTGWDTEAFF. CDR3 sequence (DNA): TGTTCCAGCAGCGCCTCGACGGGATGGGACACTGAAGCTTTCTTT. The chain employs TRBV7-9 and TRBJ1-1; D is uncertain. CDR3 length equals 15 residues. The germline CDR1 and CDR2 sequences are SEHNR and FQNEAQ (reference sequence).